This T cell receptor (beta chain) derives from a study of identifying expanded T cells in peripheral blood. Whole-study results and caveats: Clone count variance between two-week samples rose with total template count. About 1.3 clones differed between technical replicates, versus around 16 and 19 over time.

Healthy donors had no documented immune events, such as infections, while sampled. For this clone: The antigen remains undetermined.

Method: immunoSEQ multiplex PCR; TCRdb's copy keeps in-frame clones and lacks some. The sample yields roughly 100,000 clones, around 88% seen once. This TCR derives from a person between 18 and 75 years old in good health. The specimen sequenced was blood.

The CDR3, as DNA: TGTGCCAGCAGTGACGGGGACCCCGGGGATTGGGGCTACACCTTC. Translation: CASSDGDPGDWGYTF. The chain carries TRBV6-4 and TRBJ1-2, with a possible D match to TRBD1 (5 bases). Deletions cut 2 bases from V and 8 bases from J, with 18 bases between. Germline V gene data show CDR1 as MRHNA and CDR2 as SNTAGT. This CDR3 has 15 amino acids.